The clone carrying this T cell receptor beta chain has just one count. As yet, its antigen is unknown. Donors ranged from roughly 6 to 100 years old and were healthy Caucasians in Russia. CDR1 DFQATT and CDR2 SNEGSKA come from the germline V gene (reference sequence). The CDR3 covers 14 residues. V shed 0 bases and J 7 bases; nucleotides not matched to a gene: 7. The entry originates in a study of blood T cells in healthy people across ages. Overall study findings and caveats: It was the long-lived donors that had more naive CD4+ cells and higher diversity than aged donors.

Primers used in a second PCR of about 6 to 12 cycles were a sample-barcoded 5' primer and a J-beta primer mix. Each TCR beta cDNA got a 12-nucleotide random molecular identifier. MiXCR, run by TCRdb on the 5' RACE reads, gives a single entry per CDR3 protein. The data contain hundreds of thousands of distinct CDR3 sequences, under 65% of them singletons. The chain uses TRBV20-1 and TRBJ2-5; 8 bases are a match to TRBD1. What was sequenced was blood. The clonotype comes from a man aged 55-75 years in good health. The CDR3 DNA reads as TGCAGTGCTAGAGACGGGACAGGCACCCGGACCCAGTACTTC. This sequence encodes CSARDGTGTRTQYF.